The clone carrying this T cell receptor beta chain was seen only a few times. This sample's time point: patch test 2, 6 weeks after DPC sensitization. Described treatment: therapeutic diphenylcyclopropenone sensitization with weekly scalp DPC. In the authors' workflow: TCR counts had a median of 95,638 per sample and spanned roughly 20,000 to 690,600. TCRdb processed the RACE reads anew with MiXCR; each CDR3 protein has one entry. Clone size and V and J calls follow TCRdb, not the original study. The sample consists of around 360,000 distinct CDR3 sequences, about 6% of them appearing once. The sample comes from a study of human T cells and chemical hapten exposure. Study in general: Recorded diagnoses among the mostly female patients were alopecia areata, totalis or universalis.

The CDR3 spans 15 residues. Between the trimmed V and J ends, which lost 0 bases and 7 bases, there was a span of 10 bases. Germline V gives CDR1 LGHNA, CDR2 YSLEER. This receptor was taken from a woman younger than 30 with alopecia areata. Some clones in this sample may be carry-over from other donors' samples. The chain has TRBV4-3 and TRBJ1-6, with D possibly matching TRBD1 (6 bases). Specimen: whole blood, collected in connection with sensitization to the hapten diphenylcyclopropenone (DPC). CDR3 protein: CASSQDGGRNSPLHF. DNA of the CDR3: TGCGCCAGCAGCCAAGATGGGGGGCGGAATTCACCCCTCCACTTT.